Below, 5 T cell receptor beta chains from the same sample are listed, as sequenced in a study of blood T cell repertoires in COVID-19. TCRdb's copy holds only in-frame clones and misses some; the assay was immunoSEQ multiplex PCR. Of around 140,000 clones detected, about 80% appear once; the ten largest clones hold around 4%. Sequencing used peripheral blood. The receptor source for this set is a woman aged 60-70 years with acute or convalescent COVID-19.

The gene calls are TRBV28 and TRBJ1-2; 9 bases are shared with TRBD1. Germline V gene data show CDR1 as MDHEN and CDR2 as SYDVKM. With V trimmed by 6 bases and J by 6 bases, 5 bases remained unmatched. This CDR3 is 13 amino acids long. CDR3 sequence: CASRTGTGNGYTF. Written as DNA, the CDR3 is TGTGCCAGCAGAACCGGGACAGGGAATGGCTACACCTTC.

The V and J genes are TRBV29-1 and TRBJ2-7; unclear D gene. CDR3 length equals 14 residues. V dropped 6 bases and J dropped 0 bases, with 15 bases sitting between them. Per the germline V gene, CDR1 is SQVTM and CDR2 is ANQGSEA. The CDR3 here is CSVAQSQNSYEQYF. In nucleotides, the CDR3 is TGCAGCGTCGCCCAATCCCAGAACTCCTACGAGCAGTACTTC.

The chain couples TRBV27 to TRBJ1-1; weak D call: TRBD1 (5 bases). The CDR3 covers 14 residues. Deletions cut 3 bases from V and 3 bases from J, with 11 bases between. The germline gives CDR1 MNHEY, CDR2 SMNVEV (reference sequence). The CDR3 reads CASSFGGGYTEAFF. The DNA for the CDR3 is TGTGCCAGCAGTTTCGGGGGGGGGTACACTGAAGCTTTCTTT.

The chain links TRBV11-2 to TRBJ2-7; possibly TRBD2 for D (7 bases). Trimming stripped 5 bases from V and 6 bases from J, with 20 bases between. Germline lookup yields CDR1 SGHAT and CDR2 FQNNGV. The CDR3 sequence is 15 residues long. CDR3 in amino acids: CASSPHPMGGLEQYF. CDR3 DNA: TGTGCCAGCAGCCCACACCCTATGGGGGGGCTCGAGCAGTACTTC.

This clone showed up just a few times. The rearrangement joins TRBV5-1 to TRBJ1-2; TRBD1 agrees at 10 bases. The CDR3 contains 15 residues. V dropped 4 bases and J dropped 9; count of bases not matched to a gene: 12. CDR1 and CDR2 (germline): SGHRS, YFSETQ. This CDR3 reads CASSEGQGSPPSYTF. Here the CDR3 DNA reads TGCGCCAGCAGCGAGGGACAGGGGTCACCACCGAGCTACACCTTC.